Presented here are 27 T cell receptor beta chains from one specimen sequenced in a study of blood T cell repertoires in COVID-19. The data were produced by immunoSEQ multiplex PCR, yet TCRdb's version contains in-frame clones alone and is incomplete. The table records 250,000 to 350,000 clones, 87% of them present only once. Sample: peripheral blood. All receptors derive from a woman between 45 and 60 years old who had recovered from COVID-19.

The chain combines TRBV28 with TRBJ1-1, with TRBD1 matching over 8 bases. The CDR3 is made up of 14 amino acids. Per germline, CDR1 MDHEN and CDR2 SYDVKM. Unmatched junction bases numbered 9, after V lost 6 bases and J lost 6 bases. The CDR3 here is CASSDRGPRSEAFF. CDR3 sequence (DNA): TGTGCCAGCAGCGACAGGGGTCCTCGGTCTGAAGCTTTCTTT.

This sequence joins TRBV6-6 and TRBJ2-7; D perhaps matches TRBD2 (5 bases). Trimming shortened V by 10 bases and J by 2 bases, and 15 bases separated the two germline ends. CDR1 MNHNY and CDR2 SVGAGI come from the germline V gene (reference sequence). The CDR3 extends over 13 amino acids. The CDR3 here is CATSRDPTYEQYF. CDR3 DNA sequence: TGTGCCACAAGCCGGGATCCAACCTACGAGCAGTACTTC.

V and J are TRBV27 and TRBJ2-7; D not certain. The germline CDR1 and CDR2 sequences are MNHEY and SMNVEV (reference sequence). The V and J ends lost 4 bases and 0 bases respectively, with 7 bases between them. The CDR3 length is 13 residues. CDR3 in DNA: TGTGCCAGCAGTTCATTGAGCTCCTACGAGCAGTACTTC. Residues: CASSSLSSYEQYF.

This clone has just one count. The chain carries TRBV5-1 and TRBJ2-6, with 10 bases that match TRBD1. This CDR3 spans 20 amino acids. Germline V gene lookup returns CDR1 SGHRS and CDR2 YFSETQ. V shed 4 bases, J shed 0 bases, and the junction held 13 bases outside the gene matches. In nucleotides, the CDR3 is TGCGCCAGCAGCGGTAGGGCCACCGGGACAGGGGACTCTGGGGCCAACGTCCTGACTTTC. Encoded protein: CASSGRATGTGDSGANVLTF.

This CDR3 reads CASSLGGAFGYTF. The CDR3 DNA sequence: TGTGCCAGCAGCCTTGGGGGCGCGTTTGGCTACACCTTC. The V call is TRBV3-1 (or the pseudogene TRBV3-2), the J call TRBJ1-2; TRBD1 is a possible D gene (6 bases). The CDR3 runs 13 residues. V lost 4 bases and J 7 bases, leaving 13 bases between the germline ends. Germline CDR1 LGHDT, CDR2 YNNKEL (reference sequence).

A remark on this clone: The DNA is left out, because the CDR3 cannot be placed on it with certainty; the CDR3 is given as TCRdb lists it. The chain joins TRBV19 to TRBJ1-5. The germline gives CDR1 LNHDA, CDR2 SQIVND (reference sequence). The CDR3 spans 14 residues, counting both ends. This CDR3 is CASTSGGAFQPQHF.

The rearrangement links TRBV4-3 to TRBJ2-1; D is possibly TRBD1 (5 bases). V was cut by 3 bases and J by 9 bases, with 15 bases left in between. The CDR3 length is 14 residues. Germline V CDR1 and CDR2: LGHNA, YSLEER. The CDR3 protein is CASSQAPQGTEQFF. The CDR3, as DNA: TGCGCCAGCAGCCAGGCTCCTCAGGGAACTGAGCAGTTCTTC.

This clone was counted a single time. The V call is TRBV7-2, the J call TRBJ2-1, with D possibly matching TRBD2 (6 bases). Germline CDR1 and CDR2: SGHTA and FQGNSA. The CDR3 covers 18 residues. Trimming stripped 0 bases from V and 0 bases from J, with 15 bases between. For the CDR3, the DNA is TGTGCCAGCAGCTTAGCAGCTGATGTGACTAGCTCCTACAATGAGCAGTTCTTC. This sequence encodes CASSLAADVTSSYNEQFF.

The genes are TRBV30 and TRBJ2-2, with D perhaps TRBD2 (6 bases). Germline V gene data show CDR1 as GTSNPN and CDR2 as SVGIG (reference sequence). Trimming left V 1 base short and J 2 bases short, with 8 bases between. The CDR3 has 14 residues. The CDR3 sequence: CAWSAGLNTGELFF. The CDR3 DNA follows: TGTGCCTGGAGTGCCGGACTAAACACCGGGGAGCTGTTTTTT.

This clone has only one observation. The rearrangement joins TRBV27 to TRBJ1-4; maybe TRBD1 (6 bases). Trimming took off 6 bases at V and 10 bases at J, with 18 bases between the two ends. The CDR3 extends over 14 amino acids. CDR1 and CDR2 from the germline V gene are MNHEY and SMNVEV (reference sequence). The CDR3 nucleotides read TGTGCCAGCAGCCAAGGGACAATTGATGGAAAACTGTTTTTT. Residues: CASSQGTIDGKLFF.

The rearrangement joins TRBV7-2 to TRBJ2-5; D is uncertain. There are 12 residues in the CDR3. The germline V and J ends were trimmed by 1 base and 9 bases, with 9 bases remaining between them. CDR1 is SGHTA and CDR2 is FQGNSA in the germline V gene. The CDR3 bases are TGTGCCAGCAGCTTAGAGAGTGCGGCCCAGTACTTC. Amino acid sequence: CASSLESAAQYF.

The chain couples TRBV7-2 to TRBJ1-1, with D possibly being TRBD1 (6 bases). The CDR3 has 11 residues. The V end lost 5 bases, the J end lost 7 bases, and 8 bases lay between the germline ends. Per the germline V gene, CDR1 is SGHTA and CDR2 is FQGNSA. The CDR3 loop is CASSPRGEAFF. The CDR3 DNA follows: TGTGCCAGCAGCCCCAGGGGTGAAGCTTTCTTT. Full variable domain (missing parts from reference TRBV7-2 and TRBJ1-1): GAGVSQSPSNKVTEKGKDVELRCDPISGHTALYWYRQSLGQGLEFLIYFQGNSAPDKSGLPSDRFSAERTGGSVSTLTIQRTQQEDSAVYLCASSPRGEAFFGQGTRLTVV.

This chain connects TRBV2 to TRBJ2-3; no clear D gene. The V and J ends lost 6 bases and 5 bases respectively, with 9 bases between them. The V gene's germline CDR1 is SNHLY and CDR2 FYNNEI. The CDR3 covers 12 residues. CDR3 region: CASSYHRDTQYF. The CDR3 coding sequence is TGTGCCAGCAGCTACCACAGAGATACGCAGTATTTT.

This chain links TRBV5-4 with TRBJ2-7; 8 nucleotides align to TRBD2. Unmatched junction bases numbered 3, after V lost 2 bases and J lost 2 bases. The CDR3 totals 14 residues. Looked up from germline, CDR1 is SGHNT and CDR2 is YYREEE (reference sequence). The CDR3 nucleotides are TGTGCCAGCAGCTTTAGCGGGATTACCTACGAGCAGTACTTC. It translates to CASSFSGITYEQYF. The entire variable domain, with the rest obtained from reference TRBV5-4 and TRBJ2-7, is as follows: ETGVTQSPTHLIKTRGQQVTLRCSSQSGHNTVSWYQQALGQGPQFIFQYYREEENGRGNFPPRFSGLQFPNYSSELNVNALELDDSALYLCASSFSGITYEQYFGPGTRLTVT.

The V call is TRBV19, the J call TRBJ2-7, with 10 bases identical to TRBD2. Germline CDR1 and CDR2: LNHDA and SQIVND (reference sequence). V lost 4 bases to trimming and J lost 0 bases; unmatched junction nucleotides: 3. This CDR3 comprises 15 residues. Here the CDR3 reads CASSKGLANSYEQYF. The CDR3 coding sequence is TGTGCCAGTAGTAAGGGACTAGCGAACTCCTACGAGCAGTACTTC.

As regards this clone: The identical CDR3 is also encoded by other nucleotide sequences in the sample. The V and J genes are TRBV7-3 and TRBJ1-1; D unclear. The CDR3 is 13 amino acids. The V end was cut by 1 base, the J end by 3 bases, with 6 bases between. CDR1 is SGHTA and CDR2 is FQGTGA in the germline V gene. This chain's CDR3 is CASSLNRDTEAFF. The CDR3 DNA reads as TGTGCCAGCAGCTTAAATCGGGACACTGAAGCTTTCTTT.

Worth noting for this clone: A read error may produce the germline difference seen at one junction end. The J gene is TRBJ2-3, the V gene TRBV7-7, with TRBD2 matching over 8 bases. In germline, CDR1 is SSHAT, CDR2 FNYEAQ (reference sequence). The CDR3 totals 14 residues. CDR3 amino acids: CASSLLAVTDTQYF. In nucleotides, the CDR3 is TGTGCTAGCAGCTTACTAGCGGTAACAGATACGCAGTATTTT.

The rearrangement joins TRBV16 to TRBJ2-7; 8 bases are shared with TRBD2. Trimming removed 0 bases from V and 7 bases from J; junction bases left unmatched: 11. Germline V lookup: CDR1 KGHSY, CDR2 FQNENV. The CDR3 extends over 16 amino acids. The CDR3 region is CASSQSDGRAYKEQYF. The CDR3, as DNA: TGTGCCAGCAGCCAATCTGACGGGAGGGCCTACAAAGAGCAGTACTTC.

The chain recombines TRBV28 with TRBJ1-2; 7 bases fit TRBD1. Looked up from germline, CDR1 is MDHEN and CDR2 is SYDVKM. The CDR3 length is 14 residues. The trim removed 2 bases at V and 5 bases at J, leaving 5 bases unmatched. Here the CDR3 DNA reads TGTGCCAGCAGTTTACCCGGGACAGTTTATGGCTACACCTTC. It yields the protein CASSLPGTVYGYTF.

The V and J genes are TRBV19 and TRBJ1-6, with D maybe TRBD1 (5 bases). This CDR3 has 16 amino acids. V lost 5 bases, J lost 7 bases, and 18 bases lay in between. CDR1 and CDR2 from the germline V gene are LNHDA and SQIVND (reference sequence). The CDR3 spells CASSFGTGTFNSPLHF. DNA of the CDR3: TGTGCCAGTAGTTTCGGGACCGGGACTTTCAATTCACCCCTCCACTTT.

V is TRBV3-1 (or the pseudogene TRBV3-2) and J is TRBJ1-1; D gene ambiguous. Germline lookup yields CDR1 LGHDT and CDR2 YNNKEL (reference sequence). CDR3 length: 16 amino acids. Trimming left V 1 base short and J 4 bases short, with 16 bases between. This CDR3 reads CASSQGIPGRATEAFF. Written as DNA, the CDR3 is TGTGCCAGCAGCCAAGGCATTCCGGGGAGGGCCACTGAAGCTTTCTTT.

The chain couples TRBV7-9 to TRBJ2-3; 11 bases agree with TRBD1. This CDR3 has 16 amino acids. The germline gives CDR1 SEHNR, CDR2 FQNEAQ (reference sequence). The trim removed 5 bases at V and 8 bases at J, leaving 12 bases unmatched. In nucleotides, the CDR3 is TGTGCCAGCAGCCCGGACGGACAGGGGGCCTCAGTTACGCAGTATTTT. Its protein product is CASSPDGQGASVTQYF.

V is TRBV28 and J is TRBJ2-7; 10 bases are shared with TRBD1. Losses at the gene ends were 3 bases for V and 1 base for J; bases not matched to a gene: 3. The CDR3 spans 15 residues. Germline-derived CDR1 and CDR2 are MDHEN and SYDVKM. The CDR3 coding sequence is TGTGCCAGCAGTTTCGGGACAGGGGTATCCTACGAGCAGTACTTC. It codes for CASSFGTGVSYEQYF.

The chain uses TRBV7-2 and TRBJ1-1, with D hard to call. Germline V gives CDR1 SGHTA, CDR2 FQGNSA. The length of the CDR3 is 13 residues. Trimming left V 7 bases short and J 0 bases short, with 9 bases between. In DNA form, the CDR3 reads TGTGCCAGCACCCTACCAATGAACACTGAAGCTTTCTTT. This gives the protein CASTLPMNTEAFF.

The chain combines TRBV5-6 with TRBJ2-3; TRBD2 matches at 8 bases. Germline CDR1 is SGHDT and CDR2 is YYEEEE. The CDR3 contains 19 residues. J was trimmed by 0 bases and V by 1 base; bases with no gene match: 13. The CDR3 loop is CASSLLKVSLAESTDTQYF. CDR3 DNA: TGTGCCAGCAGCTTGTTAAAGGTCTCACTAGCGGAAAGCACAGATACGCAGTATTTT.

The V gene is TRBV27, the J gene TRBJ2-1; D gene ambiguous. The CDR3 is 12 amino acids. Germline V gives CDR1 MNHEY, CDR2 SMNVEV (reference sequence). V was trimmed by 1 base and J by 9 bases, leaving 7 bases between them. CDR3 amino acids: CASSLLGTEQFF. The DNA for the CDR3 is TGTGCCAGCAGTTTATTGGGCACTGAGCAGTTCTTC.

In this sample, this clone turned up once. The chain carries TRBV19 and TRBJ1-4; no clear D. The length of the CDR3 is 14 residues. The V and J ends lost 2 bases and 7 bases respectively, with 11 bases between them. Germline CDR1 is LNHDA and CDR2 is SQIVND (reference sequence). Here the CDR3 reads CASSIQLTGEKLFF. DNA of the CDR3: TGTGCCAGTAGTATACAGCTTACGGGTGAAAAACTGTTTTTT. Looking up the rest from reference TRBV19 and TRBJ1-4 gives the full variable domain: DGGITQSPKYLFRKEGQNVTLSCEQNLNHDAMYWYRQDPGQGLRLIYYSQIVNDFQKGDIAEGYSVSREKKESFPLTVTSAQKNPTAFYLCASSIQLTGEKLFFGSGTQLSVL.